The 6 T cell receptor beta chains below come from one sample, sequenced in a study of identical twins. TCRdb independently ran MiXCR on the 5' RACE reads; one entry per CDR3 protein. The table records about 340,000 distinct CDR3 sequences, roughly 9% of them present only once. The sample comprised naive T cells sorted from blood. Receptor source: a woman aged 45-60 years in good health.

This clonotype appeared many times. The chain combines TRBV12-3 or TRBV12-4 with TRBJ2-2, with 10 nucleotides matching TRBD1. The CDR3 consists of 15 residues. Trimming took 7 bases from V and 4 from J; bases not matched to a gene: 6. CDR3 loop: CASNPRQGATGELFF. CDR3 DNA sequence: TGTGCCAGCAACCCTAGACAGGGGGCCACCGGGGAGCTGTTTTTT.

This clonotype was seen many times. The CDR3 reads CASSFSGGEQFF. The CDR3 DNA is TGCGCCAGCAGCTTCTCAGGCGGGGAGCAGTTCTTC. The V gene is TRBV5-1, the J gene TRBJ2-1, with D possibly being TRBD2 (5 bases). Between the trimmed V and J ends, which lost 2 bases and 10 bases, there was a span of 10 bases. CDR1 is SGHRS, CDR2 YFSETQ, per germline. This CDR3 contains 12 residues.

The V gene is TRBV5-1, the J gene TRBJ2-7, with D perhaps TRBD1 (5 bases). CDR3 length: 14 residues. CDR1 and CDR2 (germline): SGHRS, YFSETQ. Trimming stripped 4 bases from V and 3 bases from J, with 14 bases between. Written as DNA, the CDR3 is TGCGCCAGCAGCCGGCTCGACAGCGACTACGAGCAGTACTTC. Protein product: CASSRLDSDYEQYF.

This clonotype was counted only a few times. V and J are TRBV14 and TRBJ1-1; D is possibly TRBD1 (5 bases). Germline values: CDR1 SGHDN, CDR2 FVKESK. The CDR3 extends over 16 amino acids. V was shortened by 0 bases and J by 2 bases, with 13 bases between the two germline ends. CDR3 residues: CASSQDLGGFNTEAFF. CDR3 coding DNA: TGTGCCAGCAGCCAAGATCTCGGGGGATTTAACACTGAAGCTTTCTTT.

This clonotype was detected a few times. The genes are TRBV7-9 and TRBJ2-2, with TRBD1 matching 7 bases. The CDR3 contains 14 residues. Unmatched junction bases numbered 7, after V lost 5 bases and J lost 7 bases. CDR1 is SEHNR, CDR2 FQNEAQ, per germline (reference sequence). The CDR3 DNA reads as TGTGCCAGCAGCCCAGACAGGGTCGTCGGGGAGCTGTTTTTT. Encoded protein: CASSPDRVVGELFF.

This clonotype has at least ten counts. The V and J genes are TRBV25-1 and TRBJ1-2, with TRBD1 as a possible D gene (5 bases). Trimming stripped 7 bases from V and 4 bases from J, with 7 bases between. The CDR3 length is 11 residues. Germline V gene sequence: CDR1 MGHDK, CDR2 SYGVNS. The CDR3 nucleotides are TGTGCCAGCACTGGGACCTATGGCTACACCTTC. Its translation is CASTGTYGYTF.